The TCR beta chain described here comes from a study of PD-1 blockade in classical Hodgkin lymphoma. With no exception, relapse followed autologous stem cell transplantation in all patients, and brentuximab vedotin exposure varied. Measured with immunoSEQ multiplex PCR; TCRdb has only the in-frame clones, and not every one. The repertoire holds more than 30,000 clones, over 65% seen once, with around 15% in the top ten. The source is a human donor with classical Hodgkin lymphoma. Sequencing used peripheral blood mononuclear cells (PBMCs), obtained before the second cycle of nivolumab.

The CDR3 sequence is CASSPDGGDLYNEQFF. The CDR3 nucleotides are TGTGCCAGCAGTCCCGACGGAGGGGACCTATACAATGAGCAGTTCTTC. V and J are TRBV27 and TRBJ2-1, with D perhaps matching TRBD2 (6 bases). Germline V gene sequence: CDR1 MNHEY, CDR2 SMNVEV (reference sequence). The V end was cut by 5 bases, the J end by 4 bases, with 18 bases between. The CDR3 contains 16 residues.